One and the same sample provided the 26 T cell receptor beta chains below, sequenced in a study of post-analysis software for immune sequencing data. No antigen has been assigned to these receptors. Study observations and caveats: Elevated frequency relative to controls characterized roughly five TRBV segments in patients, TRBV5-6, TRBV5-1 and TRBV20-1 among them.

Incorporated into the TCR beta cDNA libraries were unique molecular identifiers, which served to reduce PCR and sequencing biases. In TCRdb, the PCR reads were re-called with MiXCR into one record per CDR3 protein. The sample carries a few hundred thousand distinct CDR3 sequences, around 37% recorded once. The sequencing input was blood. These receptors came from a girl aged 10 to 17 with multiple sclerosis.

CDR3 protein: CSARPHSLQETQYF. CDR3 DNA: TGCAGTGCTAGGCCGCACAGCTTACAAGAGACCCAGTACTTC. The V and J genes are TRBV20-1 and TRBJ2-5, with D unclear. The V and J ends lost 3 bases and 2 bases respectively, with 13 bases between them. This CDR3 region has 14 residues. Germline-derived CDR1 and CDR2 are DFQATT and SNEGSKA (reference sequence).

This rearrangement joins TRBV3-1 to TRBJ1-1; no clear D. This CDR3 comprises 12 residues. Germline CDR1 LGHDT, CDR2 YNNKEL (reference sequence). Trimming took 4 bases from V and 10 from J, leaving 13 bases between them. The CDR3 DNA sequence: TGTGCCAGCAGCCCGGGTCCGGGGAGAGCTTTCTTT. Protein: CASSPGPGRAFF.

The gene calls are TRBV7-9 and TRBJ1-4; D may be TRBD1 (5 bases). The CDR3 loop spans 13 amino acids. Germline V gene lookup returns CDR1 SEHNR and CDR2 FQNEAQ (reference sequence). The CDR3 DNA reads as TGTTCCGTAACGGGGCAGGCACGGGAAAAACTGTTTTTT. The encoded protein is CSVTGQAREKLFF.

V and J are TRBV30 and TRBJ1-2; 7 positions agree with TRBD1. The CDR3 length is 13 residues. CDR1 and CDR2 from the germline V gene are GTSNPN and SVGIG (reference sequence). The junction had 5 bases not matched to a gene; V was cut back by 4 bases and J by 3 bases. CDR3 amino acids: CAWKTGRDYGYTF. The CDR3 bases are TGTGCCTGGAAGACAGGGAGGGACTATGGCTACACCTTC.

The chain has TRBV4-1 and TRBJ1-2, with a tentative D call TRBD1 (6 bases). There are 15 residues in the CDR3. Trimming cost V 0 bases and J 6 bases, with 14 bases left between them. Germline V lookup: CDR1 MGHRA, CDR2 YSYEKL. The chain's CDR3 is CASSQDIVGGHGYTF. CDR3 nucleotide sequence: TGCGCCAGCAGCCAAGATATCGTGGGGGGCCATGGCTACACCTTC.

This clonotype was observed a few times. The chain has TRBV27 and TRBJ1-6; 9 bases align to TRBD1. This CDR3 is 17 amino acids long. In germline, CDR1 is MNHEY, CDR2 SMNVEV (reference sequence). The V segment lost 1 base and the J segment 9 bases; nucleotides outside the gene matches: 10. CDR3 DNA sequence: TGTGCCAGCAGTTTATTTTCCCCGGGACAGGGAAGTTCACCCCTCCACTTT. This sequence encodes CASSLFSPGQGSSPLHF.

The gene calls are TRBV27 and TRBJ1-2; TRBD1 might be the D (5 bases). CDR1 is MNHEY, CDR2 SMNVEV, per germline (reference sequence). This CDR3 spans 13 amino acids. The ends were cut back, 5 bases at V and 6 bases at J, with 13 bases in the middle. The CDR3 DNA reads TGTGCCAGCAGTCCGGGGGGATACGATGGCTACACCTTC. Amino acids: CASSPGGYDGYTF.

This chain uses TRBV7-9 with TRBJ2-1; D gene uncertain. With 5 bases removed from V and 0 bases from J, the gap between germline ends came to 11 bases. The CDR3 consists of 15 residues. Germline V lookup: CDR1 SEHNR, CDR2 FQNEAQ (reference sequence). CDR3 sequence reads: CASSPSGSSYNEQFF. The CDR3 DNA is TGTGCCAGCAGCCCATCAGGTAGCTCCTACAATGAGCAGTTCTTC. Looking up the rest from reference TRBV7-9 and TRBJ2-1 gives the full variable domain: DTGVSQNPRHKITKRGQNVTFRCDPISEHNRLYWYRQTLGQGPEFLTYFQNEAQLEKSRLLSDRFSAERPKGSFSTLEIQRTEQGDSAMYLCASSPSGSSYNEQFFGPGTRLTVL.

This clonotype was observed a few times. The rearrangement links TRBV5-1 to TRBJ2-5; 7 bases align to TRBD1. Unmatched junction bases numbered 8, after V lost 3 bases and J lost 3 bases. CDR1 and CDR2 from the germline V gene are SGHRS and YFSETQ. There are 15 residues in the CDR3. CDR3 amino acids: CASSSTGTEKETQYF. CDR3 nucleotide sequence: TGCGCCAGCAGCTCTACCGGGACAGAAAAAGAGACCCAGTACTTC.

This clonotype has more than one count but fewer than ten. V is TRBV6-1 and J is TRBJ1-2; D remains unclear. The germline V gene has CDR1 MNHNS and CDR2 SASEGT. V was clipped by 7 bases and J by 0 bases, with 15 bases between them. This CDR3 spans 15 amino acids. CDR3 protein: CASIDTASANYGYTF. CDR3 nucleotide sequence: TGTGCCAGCATTGATACAGCCTCGGCTAACTATGGCTACACCTTC.

The chain has TRBV12-3 or TRBV12-4 and TRBJ1-1; D gene unclear. There are 13 residues in the CDR3. The V end lost 2 bases, the J end lost 1 base, and 5 bases lay between the germline ends. The CDR3: CASSLWKNTEAFF. In DNA form, the CDR3 reads TGTGCCAGCAGTTTATGGAAGAACACTGAAGCTTTCTTT.

This clonotype was recorded at least ten times. The chain carries TRBV6-5 and TRBJ1-6; 11 bases line up with TRBD1. Trimming at V came to 6 bases and at J to 7 bases, leaving 5 bases not matched to a gene. Per germline, CDR1 MNHEY and CDR2 SVGAGI. This CDR3 has 15 amino acids. DNA for the CDR3: TGTGCCAGCAGCTCCGGGACAGGGGGGAATTCACCCCTCCACTTT. Its protein product is CASSSGTGGNSPLHF.

This clonotype was found a few times. In nucleotides, the CDR3 is TGTGCCAGCAGTCGGCGGACTAGCGGGGCAGAGACCCAGTACTTC. Protein product: CASSRRTSGAETQYF. The chain employs TRBV6-5 and TRBJ2-5; TRBD2 matches at 12 bases. The trim removed 5 bases at V and 4 bases at J, leaving 5 bases unmatched. CDR3 length: 15 residues. The germline V gene encodes CDR1 MNHEY and CDR2 SVGAGI.

The chain carries TRBV5-1 and TRBJ1-5; tentative D call: TRBD1 (6 bases). The CDR3 loop spans 14 amino acids. Germline V lookup: CDR1 SGHRS, CDR2 YFSETQ. V gave up 4 bases and J gave up 7 bases, with 15 bases separating them. The CDR3 loop reads CASSPYQGNQPQHF. The CDR3 DNA reads TGCGCCAGCAGCCCTTATCAGGGGAACCAGCCCCAGCATTTT.

This clonotype came up a few times. The chain couples TRBV29-1 to TRBJ1-1; D ambiguous. Germline V gene lookup returns CDR1 SQVTM and CDR2 ANQGSEA. The CDR3 loop spans 14 amino acids. Trimming took off 0 bases at V and 5 bases at J, with 13 bases between the two ends. The DNA for the CDR3 is TGCAGCGTTGAAGATCTGGGGATGGGGACTGAAGCTTTCTTT. Its translation: CSVEDLGMGTEAFF.

In this sample, this clonotype turned up a few times. This chain uses TRBV4-1 with TRBJ2-4; D possibly corresponds to TRBD1 (6 bases). Germline assignment: CDR1 MGHRA and CDR2 YSYEKL. Between the trimmed V and J ends, which lost 0 bases and 2 bases, there was a span of 17 bases. The CDR3 runs to 18 residues. The CDR3 bases are TGCGCCAGCAGCCAAGATCCCCAGGGGTCACCGACCAAAAACATTCAGTACTTC. Encoded protein: CASSQDPQGSPTKNIQYF.

This clonotype came up a few times. The V and J genes are TRBV9 and TRBJ2-5, with 8 bases that match TRBD1. CDR3 size: 14 residues. CDR1 SGDLS and CDR2 YYNGEE come from the germline V gene. The junction had 4 bases not matched to a gene; V was cut back by 2 bases and J by 4 bases. The CDR3 is CASSVDQGAETQYF. DNA for the CDR3: TGTGCCAGCAGCGTCGATCAGGGGGCAGAGACCCAGTACTTC.

The genes are TRBV7-8 and TRBJ1-1; D unclear. The CDR3 runs 16 residues. V shed 1 base and J shed 4 bases, with 16 bases lying between them. Germline CDR1 is SGHVS and CDR2 is FQNEAQ. CDR3 region: CASSLEHRTLGTEAFF. As DNA, the CDR3 is TGTGCCAGCAGCTTAGAACATCGAACCCTGGGCACTGAAGCTTTCTTT.

There are a few counts of this clonotype. This chain connects TRBV3-1 to TRBJ1-4, with D unclear. Germline V gene lookup returns CDR1 LGHDT and CDR2 YNNKEL (reference sequence). The length of the CDR3 is 13 residues. Trimming shortened V by 3 bases and J by 4 bases, and 6 bases separated the two germline ends. CDR3 region: CASSHVNNEKLFF. CDR3 coding DNA: TGTGCCAGCAGCCACGTGAATAATGAAAAACTGTTTTTT. Full variable domain (rest looked up from reference TRBV3-1 and TRBJ1-4): DTAVSQTPKYLVTQMGNDKSIKCEQNLGHDTMYWYKQDSKKFLKIMFSYNNKELIINETVPNRFSPKSPDKAHLNLHINSLELGDSAVYFCASSHVNNEKLFFGSGTQLSVL.

The chain joins TRBV7-8 to TRBJ1-1; 8 positions match TRBD1. The ends lost 1 base at V and 6 bases at J; junction bases unmatched: 7. The CDR3 sequence is 15 residues long. Germline V gene data show CDR1 as SGHVS and CDR2 as FQNEAQ. This chain's CDR3 is CASSLGRGRSAEAFF. The CDR3 DNA reads as TGTGCCAGCAGCTTAGGCAGGGGGCGATCGGCTGAAGCTTTCTTT.

The chain carries TRBV27 and TRBJ2-3; 8 bases map to TRBD1. The CDR3 covers 17 residues. After removal of 5 bases from V and 2 bases from J, the junction contained 12 bases not matched to a gene. The germline V gene has CDR1 MNHEY and CDR2 SMNVEV (reference sequence). CDR3 DNA: TGTGCCAGCAGTCCCTCGGACAGGGTGTTTAACACAGATACGCAGTATTTT. Translating it yields CASSPSDRVFNTDTQYF.

In its sample, this clonotype was seen a few times. The gene calls are TRBV4-3 and TRBJ2-7; the D is unclear. Looked up from germline, CDR1 is LGHNA and CDR2 is YSLEER. V was trimmed by 0 bases and J by 2 bases, leaving 5 bases between them. The CDR3 covers 13 residues. The DNA for the CDR3 is TGCGCCAGCAGCCAAGATGGGACCTACGAGCAGTACTTC. This gives the protein CASSQDGTYEQYF.

The sample holds a few counts of this clonotype. The gene calls are TRBV20-1 and TRBJ2-1; no definite D call. CDR3 length: 13 amino acids. V lost 2 bases, J lost 9 bases, and 14 bases lay in between. Germline V gene sequence: CDR1 DFQATT, CDR2 SNEGSKA (reference sequence). The CDR3 DNA follows: TGCAGTGCTAGAACCGGGCTTCTATTTGAGCAGTTCTTC. Amino acids: CSARTGLLFEQFF.

The chain employs TRBV5-1 and TRBJ2-7; 8 bases are a match to TRBD1. The V gene end was trimmed by 0 bases and the J gene end by 6 bases; junction bases not matched to a gene: 5. Germline V gives CDR1 SGHRS, CDR2 YFSETQ. There are 14 residues in the CDR3. The CDR3 DNA sequence: TGCGCCAGCAGCTTGGGTGCAGGGGGCGTCGAGCAGTACTTC. As protein: CASSLGAGGVEQYF.

This rearrangement joins TRBV7-9 to TRBJ1-2; D gene unclear. V was cut by 7 bases and J by 8 bases, with 20 bases left in between. Per germline, CDR1 SEHNR and CDR2 FQNEAQ (reference sequence). The CDR3 has 14 amino acids. The DNA for the CDR3 is TGTGCCAGCAATCCGGGCTCCTCCTGGGGAGGCTACACCTTC. Translated, it gives CASNPGSSWGGYTF.

As regards this clonotype: The junction shows a germline mismatch at one end, possibly a read error. The chain joins TRBV6-1 to TRBJ2-6; D is possibly TRBD1 (5 bases). Germline V gene sequence: CDR1 MNHNS, CDR2 SASEGT. The CDR3 is 15 amino acids. The CDR3 protein is CASSEVSTGADVLTF. Here the CDR3 DNA reads TGTGCCAGCAGTGAAGTTAGCACTGGGGCCGACGTCCTGACTTTC.